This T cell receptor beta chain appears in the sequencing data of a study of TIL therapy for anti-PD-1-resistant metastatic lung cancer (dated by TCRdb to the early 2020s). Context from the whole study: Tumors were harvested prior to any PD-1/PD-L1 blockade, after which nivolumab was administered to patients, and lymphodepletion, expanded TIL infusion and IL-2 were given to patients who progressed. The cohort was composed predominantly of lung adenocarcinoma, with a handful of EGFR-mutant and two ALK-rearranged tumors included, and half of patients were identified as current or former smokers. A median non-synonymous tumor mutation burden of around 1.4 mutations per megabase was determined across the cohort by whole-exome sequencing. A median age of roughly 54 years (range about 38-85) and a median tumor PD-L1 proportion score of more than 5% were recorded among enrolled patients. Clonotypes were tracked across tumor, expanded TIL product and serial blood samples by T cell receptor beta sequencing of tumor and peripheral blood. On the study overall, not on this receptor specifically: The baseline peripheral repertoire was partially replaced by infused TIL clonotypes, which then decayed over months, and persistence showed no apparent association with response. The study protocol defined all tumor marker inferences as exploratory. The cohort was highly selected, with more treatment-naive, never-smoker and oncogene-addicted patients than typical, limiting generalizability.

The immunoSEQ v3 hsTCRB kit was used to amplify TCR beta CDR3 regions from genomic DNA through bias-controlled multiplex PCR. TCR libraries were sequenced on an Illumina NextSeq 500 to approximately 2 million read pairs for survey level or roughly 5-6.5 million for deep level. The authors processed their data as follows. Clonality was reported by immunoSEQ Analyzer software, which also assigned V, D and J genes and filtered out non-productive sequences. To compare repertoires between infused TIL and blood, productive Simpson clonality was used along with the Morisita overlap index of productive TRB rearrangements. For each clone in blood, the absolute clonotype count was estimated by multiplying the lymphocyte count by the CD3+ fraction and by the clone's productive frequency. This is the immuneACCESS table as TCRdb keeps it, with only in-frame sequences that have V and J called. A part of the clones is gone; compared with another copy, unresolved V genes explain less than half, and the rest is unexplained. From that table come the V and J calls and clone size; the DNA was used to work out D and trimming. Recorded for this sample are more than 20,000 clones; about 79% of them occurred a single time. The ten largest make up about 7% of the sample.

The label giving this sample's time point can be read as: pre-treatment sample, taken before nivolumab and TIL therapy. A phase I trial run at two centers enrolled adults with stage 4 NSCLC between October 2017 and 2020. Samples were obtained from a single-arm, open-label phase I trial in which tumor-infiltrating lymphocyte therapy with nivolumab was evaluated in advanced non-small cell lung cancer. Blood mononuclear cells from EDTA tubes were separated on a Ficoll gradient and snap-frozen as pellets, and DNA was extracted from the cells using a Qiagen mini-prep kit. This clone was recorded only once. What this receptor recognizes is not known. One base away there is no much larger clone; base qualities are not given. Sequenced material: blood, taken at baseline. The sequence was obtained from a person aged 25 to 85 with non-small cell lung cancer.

The DNA sequence is as follows: TGCGCCAGCAGCCAAGATCCGGTAGGACAGCACTCCTACAATGAGCAGTTCTTC. It encodes CASSQDPVGQHSYNEQFF. The V and J segments used are TRBV4-1 and TRBJ2-1; TRBD1 might be the D gene, on 6 matching bases. V loses 0 bases of germline sequence and J loses 0 bases, and the interval between the two ends is 15 bases. CDR1 and CDR2 are read off the germline V gene as MGHRA and YSYEKL. The CDR3 measures 18 amino acids from cysteine to phenylalanine. The only DNA kept is the CDR3, 54 bases in frame from the first base.